The present TCR beta chain was sequenced within a study of blood T cell repertoires in COVID-19. Study in general: COVID-19 samples, acute and convalescent, were from the United States, Italy and Spain.

CDR1 MNHEY and CDR2 SVGAGI come from the germline V gene. The CDR3 contains 14 residues. The ends were cut back, 4 bases at V and 10 bases at J, with 16 bases in the middle. Authors' data handling: Estimation of nucleated cell counts relied on the amplification of reference gene primers. Repertoires were generated with immunoSEQ multiplex PCR, while TCRdb's copy carries only in-frame clones and drops some. V and J calls and clone size are those listed in that table; D and trimming were worked out from the DNA. Of 150,000 or so clones listed, 85% are singletons. The chain employs TRBV6-5 and TRBJ1-4; a weak D match, TRBD1 (5 bases). Sequencing was performed on peripheral blood. The receptor's source is a woman in her forties with active or convalescent COVID-19. The CDR3 here is CASSFRAPKRKLFF. The CDR3 DNA follows: TGTGCCAGCAGTTTCAGGGCCCCGAAACGAAAACTGTTTTTT.